This TCR beta chain was observed in a study of CD8+CD57+ T cells in acquired aplastic anemia. The study's findings and limits: Patients and controls turned out to have approximately 29 CD8+ CDR3 sequences in common.

Turning to this clonotype: Its antigen is still unknown. A much larger clonotype is one base distant, so this may be a read error.

Germline CDR1 is SGHRS and CDR2 is YFSETQ. This CDR3 is 13 amino acids long. Trimming cost V 4 bases and J 1 base, with 8 bases left between them. For sequencing, patients were chosen who had shown expansion of CD8+CD57+ cells by flow cytometry. TCR beta VDJ combinations and CDR3 sequences were profiled from genomic DNA. One entry per CDR3 protein, called by TCRdb with MiXCR from the reads. This sample has under 200,000 distinct CDR3 sequences, with approximately 51% found just once. Material: sorted CD4+, CD8+, or CD8+CD57+ T cells (not recorded which) from PBMCs. The chain joins TRBV5-1 to TRBJ1-1; D gene uncertain. The sequence derives from a human donor with aplastic anemia. The CDR3 protein is CASSPEKNTEAFF. The CDR3 nucleotides are TGCGCCAGCAGCCCGGAGAAGAACACTGAAGCTTTCTTT.